The clone carrying this T cell receptor (beta chain) showed up many times. No antigen is known for it. Genes and germline are mouse. The read gets to within 4 residues of the CDR3 end, and the germline J gene fills in the rest. The sample has other DNA sequences that encode this CDR3 too. Trimming pared 4 bases from V and 1 base from J, leaving 4 bases between. The length of the CDR3 is 12 residues. Germline values: CDR1 LGHNA, CDR2 YNLKQL (reference sequence). The authors sorted pooled cutaneous lymph node cells using CD4, CD8alpha, NKG2D, NKG2ACE and other markers. The sample is drawn from a study of CD8+ T cells in alopecia areata. Study at large: Donors of skin were C3H/HeJ mice aged about 6-12 months with spontaneous alopecia, and recipients were approximately 7-11-week-old female C3H/HeJ mice. Study-wide results and limits: Clonality was higher in lesional than normal scalp, especially in alopecia totalis/universalis. Sequencing of scalp samples also captures resident alphabeta T cells of normal skin. Unlike in mice, where it was clearer, TCR sharing across patients was less clear, possibly HLA-related.

The authors extracted RNA and reverse transcribed it into cDNA as the sequencing template. TCRdb's table, derived via immunoSEQ multiplex PCR, lists solely in-frame clones and lacks some. Altogether 200,000 to 300,000 clones were found in the sample, and no singletons occur. V and J are TRBV5 and TRBJ1-1; no reliable D call. The source material was CD4+ T cells sorted from a lymph node. This sequence originates from a C3H/HeJ mouse with alopecia areata. Strain MHC haplotype: H2-k. Here the CDR3 reads CASSPENTEVFF. The covered CDR3 bases are TGTGCCAGCAGCCCAGAAAACACA.